This TCR beta chain was identified in a study of shared clonotypes between healthy human individuals. The assay was carried out at the deep level. Libraries were prepared by immunoSEQ multiplex PCR; TCRdb keeps only in-frame clonotypes and omits some of them. The table records 800,000 to 1,200,000 clones, 75% to 85% of them present only once. CDR3 length: 15 residues. Trimming pared 0 bases from V and 1 base from J, leaving 9 bases between. The V gene's germline CDR1 is MNHNS and CDR2 SASEGT. Sequencing used memory CD4+ T cells from PBMCs. Subset noted: CD45RA-negative fraction. The clonotype originates from a man aged 18 to 30 in good health. Some clones in this sample may be carry-over from other donors' samples. The V and J genes are TRBV6-1 and TRBJ1-1, with D unclear. The CDR3 region is CASSEAASPNTEAFF. In DNA, the CDR3 is TGTGCCAGCAGTGAAGCTGCCAGCCCGAACACTGAAGCTTTCTTT.